Here is one T cell receptor (beta chain) with its context. Its cognate antigen is unknown. The data belong to a study of cytomegalovirus exposure and HLA in healthy donors. In the PCR, 60 Vbeta and 13 Jbeta primers were used. Profiling relied on immunoSEQ multiplex PCR, and the TCRdb table lists in-frame clones only, not all of them. Of some 120,000 clones in the sample, over 60% were seen once. Study-wide results and caveats: A later analysis found TCR association rates differed by HLA locus, highest for DRB1 and lowest for HLA-C. Segments of the TCR beta V type were, in most cases, productive about 87% or about 30% of the time in an earlier analysis.

Material: PBMCs. The TCR comes from a man between 50 and 59 years old in good health and CMV-seronegative.

CDR3 loop: CASSQVRTSGGAHEQFF. The CDR3 nucleotides read TGCGCCAGCAGCCAAGTCAGGACTAGCGGGGGGGCCCATGAGCAGTTCTTC. The chain is built from TRBV4-3 and TRBJ2-1; TRBD2 matches at 15 bases. The CDR3 is 17 amino acids. With V trimmed by 1 base and J by 8 bases, 6 bases remained unmatched. Looked up from germline, CDR1 is LGHNA and CDR2 is YSLEER.